This T cell receptor (beta chain) was sequenced for a study of early T cells in non-severe SARS-CoV-2 infection. This clonotype has a count of ten or more. From the 5' RACE reads, TCRdb called clonotypes with MiXCR, one entry per CDR3 protein. The data contain fewer than 75,000 distinct CDR3 sequences, 20% to 25% of them singletons. Trimming removed 5 bases from V and 7 bases from J, with 11 bases in between. The CDR3 is made up of 11 amino acids. Germline-derived CDR1 and CDR2 are DFQATT and SNEGSKA (reference sequence). The material sequenced was whole blood, taken at baseline. The genes are TRBV20-1 and TRBJ1-1; D possibly corresponds to TRBD1 (5 bases). The receptor was isolated from an adult who was a healthcare worker with PCR-confirmed SARS-CoV-2 infection or an uninfected control (not recorded which). CDR3 sequence (DNA): TGCAGTGCTGGGACGGACTATGAAGCTTTCTTT. Translating it yields CSAGTDYEAFF.